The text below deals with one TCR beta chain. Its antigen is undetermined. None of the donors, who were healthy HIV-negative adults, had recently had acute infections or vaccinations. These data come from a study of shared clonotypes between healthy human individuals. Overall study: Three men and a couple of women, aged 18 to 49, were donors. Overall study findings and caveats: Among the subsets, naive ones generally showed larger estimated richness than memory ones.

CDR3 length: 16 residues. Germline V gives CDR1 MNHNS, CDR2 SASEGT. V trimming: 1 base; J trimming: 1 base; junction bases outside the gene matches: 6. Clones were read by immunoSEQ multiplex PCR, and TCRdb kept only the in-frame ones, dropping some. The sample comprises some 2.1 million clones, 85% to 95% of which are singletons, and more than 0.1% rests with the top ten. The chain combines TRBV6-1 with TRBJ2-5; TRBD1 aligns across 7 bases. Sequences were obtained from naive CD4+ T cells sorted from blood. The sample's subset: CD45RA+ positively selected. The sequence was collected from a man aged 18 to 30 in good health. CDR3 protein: CASSEGQGVGQETQYF. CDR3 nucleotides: TGTGCCAGCAGTGAAGGACAGGGTGTGGGCCAAGAGACCCAGTACTTC.